This T cell receptor beta chain originates from a study of cytomegalovirus exposure and HLA in healthy donors. A remark on this clone: Its antigen is currently unknown.

Amplification used 60 Vbeta primers and 13 Jbeta primers. The method was immunoSEQ multiplex PCR; TCRdb's version includes in-frame clones alone and lacks a portion of them. The sample includes around 230,000 clones, over 75% seen only once; the top ten take roughly 1.9%. The CDR3 sequence is 14 residues long. Germline CDR1 MNHNS, CDR2 SASEGT. J lost 6 bases, V lost 2 bases, and 3 bases had no gene match. Study observations and caveats: What TCR beta sequences reportedly achieved was accurate prediction of HLA-A and HLA-B alleles in most subjects.

Sequences were obtained from PBMCs. The sequence was collected from a male donor in good health and CMV-seronegative. The genes are TRBV6-1 and TRBJ2-4; 8 positions agree with TRBD2. The CDR3 reads CASSESLAGNIQYF. The CDR3 DNA reads as TGTGCCAGCAGTGAAAGTCTAGCGGGAAACATTCAGTACTTC.